This TCR beta chain is from a study of T cell responses to AZD1222 COVID-19 vaccine. This clone appeared once. TCRdb's table, derived via immunoSEQ multiplex PCR, lists solely in-frame clones and lacks some. The sample holds about 140,000 clones; 85% to 90% are singletons and the top ten take 1.5% to 2%. Second doses at about 4 or about 12 weeks were pooled. The sequencing here drew on peripheral blood, taken 28 days after the second AZD1222 dose. This TCR was sampled from an adult who received the AZD1222 COVID-19 vaccine.

CDR3 protein: CASSSTSPRTDTQYF. The CDR3 DNA sequence: TGTGCCAGCAGCTCCACATCCCCGAGGACAGATACGCAGTATTTT. J is TRBJ2-3 and V is TRBV5-5; D uncertain. Germline V gene data show CDR1 as SGHKS and CDR2 as YYEKEE (reference sequence). The CDR3 loop spans 15 amino acids. V was clipped by 3 bases and J by 3 bases, with 14 bases between them.